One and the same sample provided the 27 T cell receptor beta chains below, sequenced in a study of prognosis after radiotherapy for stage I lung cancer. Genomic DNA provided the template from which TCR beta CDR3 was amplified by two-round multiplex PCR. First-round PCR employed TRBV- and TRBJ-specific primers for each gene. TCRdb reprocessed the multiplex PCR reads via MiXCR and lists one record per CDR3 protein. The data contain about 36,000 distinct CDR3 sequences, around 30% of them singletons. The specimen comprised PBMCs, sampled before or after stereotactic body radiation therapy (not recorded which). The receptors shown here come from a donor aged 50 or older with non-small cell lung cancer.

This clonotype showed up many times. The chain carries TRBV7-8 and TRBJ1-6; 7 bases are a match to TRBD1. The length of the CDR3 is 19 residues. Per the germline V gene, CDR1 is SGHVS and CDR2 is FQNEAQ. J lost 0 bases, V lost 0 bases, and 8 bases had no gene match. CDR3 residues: CASSLASMTGSSYNSPLHF. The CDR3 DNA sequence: TGTGCCAGCAGCTTAGCGTCTATGACAGGGAGCTCCTATAATTCACCCCTCCACTTT.

The CDR3 DNA sequence: TGTGCCAGCTCAAGGACATGGATTGCCGGGGAGCTGTTTTTT. It translates to CASSRTWIAGELFF. The genes are TRBV6-1 and TRBJ2-2, with D perhaps matching TRBD1 (5 bases). Trimming took off 8 bases at V and 6 bases at J, with 16 bases between the two ends. The germline CDR1 and CDR2 sequences are MNHNS and SASEGT. This CDR3 region has 14 residues.

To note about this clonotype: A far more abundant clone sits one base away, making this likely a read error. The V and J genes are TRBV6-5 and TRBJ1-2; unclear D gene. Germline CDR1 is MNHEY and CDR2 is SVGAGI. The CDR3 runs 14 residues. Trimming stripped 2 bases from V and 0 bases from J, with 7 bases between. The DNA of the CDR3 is TGTGCCAGCAGTTACATCCGAACTAACTATGGCTACACCTTC. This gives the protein CASSYIRTNYGYTF.

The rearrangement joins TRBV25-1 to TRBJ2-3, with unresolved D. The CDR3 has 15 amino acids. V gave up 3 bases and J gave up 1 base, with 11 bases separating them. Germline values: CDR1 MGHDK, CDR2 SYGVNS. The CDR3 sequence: CASSDSSVGTDTQYF. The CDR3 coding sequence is TGTGCCAGCAGTGACTCCTCGGTTGGCACAGATACGCAGTATTTT.

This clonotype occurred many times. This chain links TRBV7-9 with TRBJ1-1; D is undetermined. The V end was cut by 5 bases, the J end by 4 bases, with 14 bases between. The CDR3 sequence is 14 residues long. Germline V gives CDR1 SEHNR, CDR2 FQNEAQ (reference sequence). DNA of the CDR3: TGTGCCAGCAGCCTCAAGGACGGTAGCACTGAAGCTTTCTTT. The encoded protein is CASSLKDGSTEAFF.

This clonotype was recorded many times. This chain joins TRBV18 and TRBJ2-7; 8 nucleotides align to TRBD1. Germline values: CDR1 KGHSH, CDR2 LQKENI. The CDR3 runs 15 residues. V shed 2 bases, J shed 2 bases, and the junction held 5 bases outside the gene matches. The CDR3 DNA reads TGTGCCAGCTCACCAGCCGGGACAGGAGCCTACGAGCAGTACTTC. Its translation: CASSPAGTGAYEQYF.

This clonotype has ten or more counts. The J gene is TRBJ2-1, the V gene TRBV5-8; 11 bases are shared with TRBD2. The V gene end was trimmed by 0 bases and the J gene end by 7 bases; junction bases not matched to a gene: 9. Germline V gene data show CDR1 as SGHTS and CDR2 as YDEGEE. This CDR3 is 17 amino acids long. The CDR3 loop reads CASSLGSSGGARNEQFF. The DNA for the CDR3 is TGTGCCAGCAGCTTGGGGAGTAGCGGGGGGGCCAGAAATGAGCAGTTCTTC.

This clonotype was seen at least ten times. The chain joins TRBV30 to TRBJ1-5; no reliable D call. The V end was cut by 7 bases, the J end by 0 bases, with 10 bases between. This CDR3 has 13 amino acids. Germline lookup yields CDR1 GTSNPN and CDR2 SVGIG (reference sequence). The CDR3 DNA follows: TGTGCCTCGGCACGGGGTAGCAATCAGCCCCAGCATTTT. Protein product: CASARGSNQPQHF.

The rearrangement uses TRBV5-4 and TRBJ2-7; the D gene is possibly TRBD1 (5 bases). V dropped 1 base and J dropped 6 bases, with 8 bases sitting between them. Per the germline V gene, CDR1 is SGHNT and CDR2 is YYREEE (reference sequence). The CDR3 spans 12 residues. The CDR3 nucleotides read TGTGCCAGCAGCTTGTGGCAGGGCGAGCAGTACTTC. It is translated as CASSLWQGEQYF.

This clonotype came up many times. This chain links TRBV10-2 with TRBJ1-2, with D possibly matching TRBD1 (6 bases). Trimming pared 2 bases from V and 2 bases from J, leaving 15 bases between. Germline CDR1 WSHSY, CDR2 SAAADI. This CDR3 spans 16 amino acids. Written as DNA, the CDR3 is TGCGCCAGCAGTGAGCCCTACGCCGGACAGAACTATGGCTACACCTTC. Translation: CASSEPYAGQNYGYTF.

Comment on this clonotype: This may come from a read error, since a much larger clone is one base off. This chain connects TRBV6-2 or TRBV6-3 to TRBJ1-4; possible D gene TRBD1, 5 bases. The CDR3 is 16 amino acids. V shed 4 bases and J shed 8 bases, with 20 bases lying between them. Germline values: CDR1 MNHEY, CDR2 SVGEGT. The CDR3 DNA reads TGTGCCAGCAGTTCCCCCCCGGGGCAGTGGGGAGAAAAACTGTTTTTT. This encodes CASSSPPGQWGEKLFF.

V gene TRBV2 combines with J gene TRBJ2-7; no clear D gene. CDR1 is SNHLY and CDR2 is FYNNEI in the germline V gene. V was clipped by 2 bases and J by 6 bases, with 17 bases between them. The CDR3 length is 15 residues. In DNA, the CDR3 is TGTGCCAGCAGTGAAATTCCCGGACGATCACCCGAGCAGTACTTC. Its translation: CASSEIPGRSPEQYF.

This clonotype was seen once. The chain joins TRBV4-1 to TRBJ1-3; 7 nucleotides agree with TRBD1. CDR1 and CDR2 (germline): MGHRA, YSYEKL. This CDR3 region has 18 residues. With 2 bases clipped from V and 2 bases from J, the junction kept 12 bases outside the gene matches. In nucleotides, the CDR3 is TGCGCCAGCAGCCAACACCGACAGGGCGGGAGGGCTGGAAACACCATATATTTT. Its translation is CASSQHRQGGRAGNTIYF.

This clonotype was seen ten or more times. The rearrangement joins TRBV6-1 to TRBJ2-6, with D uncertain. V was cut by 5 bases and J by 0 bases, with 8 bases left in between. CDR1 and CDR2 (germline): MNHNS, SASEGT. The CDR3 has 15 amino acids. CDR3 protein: CASSYGHSGANVLTF. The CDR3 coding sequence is TGTGCCAGCAGTTATGGGCACTCTGGGGCCAACGTCCTGACTTTC.

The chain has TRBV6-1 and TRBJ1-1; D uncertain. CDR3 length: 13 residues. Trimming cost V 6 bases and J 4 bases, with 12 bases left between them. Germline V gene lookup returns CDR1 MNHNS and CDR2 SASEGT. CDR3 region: CASSKQRPTEAFF. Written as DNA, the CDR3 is TGTGCCAGCAGCAAACAGAGACCCACTGAAGCTTTCTTT.

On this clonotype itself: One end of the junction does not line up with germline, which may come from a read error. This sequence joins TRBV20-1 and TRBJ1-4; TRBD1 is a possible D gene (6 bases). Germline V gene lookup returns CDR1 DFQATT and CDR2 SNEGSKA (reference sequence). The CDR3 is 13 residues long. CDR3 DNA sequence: TGCAGTGTTAGAGGGTACAGGGTAGAAAAACTGTTTTTT. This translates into CSVRGYRVEKLFF.

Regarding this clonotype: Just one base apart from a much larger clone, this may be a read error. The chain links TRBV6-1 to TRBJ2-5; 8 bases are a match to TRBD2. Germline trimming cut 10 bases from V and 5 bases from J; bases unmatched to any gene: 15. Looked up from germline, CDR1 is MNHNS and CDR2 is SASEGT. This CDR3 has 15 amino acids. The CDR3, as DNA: TGTGCCACCAGGGACCCTCGGGGGGGGGCCGAGACCCAGTACTTC. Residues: CATRDPRGGAETQYF.

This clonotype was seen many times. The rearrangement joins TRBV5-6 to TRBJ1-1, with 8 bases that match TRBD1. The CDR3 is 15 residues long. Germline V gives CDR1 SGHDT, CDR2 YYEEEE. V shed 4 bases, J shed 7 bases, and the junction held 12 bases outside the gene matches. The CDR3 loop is CASSSPRGQEDEAFF. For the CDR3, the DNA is TGTGCCAGCAGCAGTCCCAGGGGGCAGGAGGATGAAGCTTTCTTT. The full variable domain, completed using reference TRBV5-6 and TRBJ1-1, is DAGVTQSPTHLIKTRGQQVTLRCSPKSGHDTVSWYQQALGQGPQFIFQYYEEEERQRGNFPDRFSGHQFPNYSSELNVNALLLGDSALYLCASSSPRGQEDEAFFGQGTRLTVV.

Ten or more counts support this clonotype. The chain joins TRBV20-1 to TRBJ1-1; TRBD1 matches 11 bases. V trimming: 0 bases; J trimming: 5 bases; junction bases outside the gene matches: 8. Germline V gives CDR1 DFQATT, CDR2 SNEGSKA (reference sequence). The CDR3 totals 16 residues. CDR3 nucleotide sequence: TGCAGTGCTAGAGATTACCGGACAGGGGGCCTGACTGAAGCTTTCTTT. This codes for CSARDYRTGGLTEAFF.

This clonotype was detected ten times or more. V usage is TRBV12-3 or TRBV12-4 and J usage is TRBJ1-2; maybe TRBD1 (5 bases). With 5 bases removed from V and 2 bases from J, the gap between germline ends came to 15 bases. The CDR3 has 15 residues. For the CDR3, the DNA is TGTGCCAGCAGTCGTCCCGGGACGGGGAACTATGGCTACACCTTC. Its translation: CASSRPGTGNYGYTF.

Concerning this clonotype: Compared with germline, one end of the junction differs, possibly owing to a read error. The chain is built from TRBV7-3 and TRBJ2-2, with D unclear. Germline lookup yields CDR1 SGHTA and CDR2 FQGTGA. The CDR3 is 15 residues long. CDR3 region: CASSIIGIGTWELFF. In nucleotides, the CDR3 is TGTGCCAGCAGTATTATCGGTATTGGCACCTGGGAGCTGTTTTTT.

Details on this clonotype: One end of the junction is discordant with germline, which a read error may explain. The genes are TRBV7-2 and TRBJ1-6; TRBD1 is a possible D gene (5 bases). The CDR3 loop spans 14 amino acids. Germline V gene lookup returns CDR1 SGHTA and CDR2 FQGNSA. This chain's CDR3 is CASSSMGVNSPLQF. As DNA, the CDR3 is TGTGCCAGCAGCTCCATGGGGGTGAATTCACCGCTCCAATTT.

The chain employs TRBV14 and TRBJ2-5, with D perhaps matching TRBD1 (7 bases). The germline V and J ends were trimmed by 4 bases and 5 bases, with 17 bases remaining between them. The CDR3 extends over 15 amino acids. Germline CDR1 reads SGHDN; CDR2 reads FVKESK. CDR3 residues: CASSPRQGGRETQYF. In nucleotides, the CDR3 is TGTGCCAGCAGCCCCCGACAGGGAGGTAGGGAGACCCAGTACTTC.

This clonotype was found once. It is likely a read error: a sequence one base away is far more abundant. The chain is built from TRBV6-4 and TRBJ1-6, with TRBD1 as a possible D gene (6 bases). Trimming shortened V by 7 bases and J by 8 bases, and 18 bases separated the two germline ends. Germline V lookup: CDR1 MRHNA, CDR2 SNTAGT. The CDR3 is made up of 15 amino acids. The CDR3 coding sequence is TGTGCCAGCAAACCGACCGGGCAGGGGTATTCACCCCTCCACTTT. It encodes CASKPTGQGYSPLHF.

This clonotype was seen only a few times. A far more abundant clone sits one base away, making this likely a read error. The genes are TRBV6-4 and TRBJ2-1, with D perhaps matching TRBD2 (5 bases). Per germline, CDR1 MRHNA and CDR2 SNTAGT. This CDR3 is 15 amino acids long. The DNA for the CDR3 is TGTGCCAGCAGTTACTCGTGTGGACTTGACAATGAGCAGTTCTTC. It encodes CASSYSCGLDNEQFF.

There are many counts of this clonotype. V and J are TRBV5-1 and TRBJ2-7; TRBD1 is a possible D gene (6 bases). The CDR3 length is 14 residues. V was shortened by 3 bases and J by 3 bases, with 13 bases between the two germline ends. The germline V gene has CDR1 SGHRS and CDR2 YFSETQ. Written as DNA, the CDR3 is TGCGCCAGCAGCTCCCAGGGGAGTGTCTACGAGCAGTACTTC. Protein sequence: CASSSQGSVYEQYF.

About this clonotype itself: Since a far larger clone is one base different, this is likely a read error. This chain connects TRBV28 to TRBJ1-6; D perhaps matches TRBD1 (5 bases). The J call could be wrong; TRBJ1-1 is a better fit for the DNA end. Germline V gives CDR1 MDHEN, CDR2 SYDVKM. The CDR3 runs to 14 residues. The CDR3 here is CASSSRPEGPEAFF. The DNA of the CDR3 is TGTGCCAGCAGTTCGAGGCCTGAGGGGCCTGAAGCTTTCTTT.